This TCR beta chain was retrieved from a study of cytomegalovirus exposure and HLA in healthy donors. Regarding the study as a whole: The investigators catalogued 164 TCR beta chains as cytomegalovirus-associated.

Both 60 Vbeta primers and 13 Jbeta primers went into the PCR. Sequenced by immunoSEQ multiplex PCR; TCRdb stores in-frame clones only, minus some. The sample includes 100,000 to 150,000 clones, 70% to 85% of them seen just once. As regards this clone: The antigen is undetermined.

Donors showed nominal health when sampled, although they likely had unrecorded immune exposures. Sample: PBMCs. The sequence came from a man in his forties or fifties in good health and CMV-seropositive.

The CDR3 nucleotides are TGTGCCAGCAGCTTTGCGGACGGGGCAGATACGCAGTATTTT. Protein: CASSFADGADTQYF. The chain combines TRBV7-2 with TRBJ2-3, with a possible D match to TRBD2 (5 bases). Trimming took off 3 bases at V and 4 bases at J, with 11 bases between the two ends. Germline lookup yields CDR1 SGHTA and CDR2 FQGNSA. The CDR3 has 14 residues. The complete variable domain, with remaining parts taken from reference TRBV7-2 and TRBJ2-3, reads GAGVSQSPSNKVTEKGKDVELRCDPISGHTALYWYRQSLGQGLEFLIYFQGNSAPDKSGLPSDRFSAERTGGSVSTLTIQRTQQEDSAVYLCASSFADGADTQYFGPGTRLTVL.